One T cell receptor (beta chain) is described in this entry. The antigen remains unidentified. V was pared by 6 bases and J by 8 bases, with 14 bases between. Germline V gene data show CDR1 as KGHSH and CDR2 as LQKENI. The CDR3 length is 13 residues. All the people who gave samples were healthy bone marrow donors. At the time of sampling, donors were nominally healthy, though unrecorded immune exposures were likely. The data derive from a study of cytomegalovirus exposure and HLA in healthy donors. Regarding the study as a whole: In terms of immune exposure information, only CMV serostatus was available. Accurate prediction of most subjects' HLA-A and HLA-B alleles from TCR beta sequences was reported.

PCR primers comprised 60 Vbeta and 13 Jbeta primers. Sequenced by immunoSEQ multiplex PCR; TCRdb stores in-frame clones only, minus some. The sample records roughly 130,000 clones, 80% to 90% being singletons. Material for sequencing was PBMCs. This chain joins TRBV18 and TRBJ1-5; D ambiguous. The sequence was obtained from a young woman in good health and CMV-seropositive. The CDR3 region has the DNA TGTGCCAGCTCGGTACGGGGATACGAGCCCCAGCATTTT. Its translation is CASSVRGYEPQHF.